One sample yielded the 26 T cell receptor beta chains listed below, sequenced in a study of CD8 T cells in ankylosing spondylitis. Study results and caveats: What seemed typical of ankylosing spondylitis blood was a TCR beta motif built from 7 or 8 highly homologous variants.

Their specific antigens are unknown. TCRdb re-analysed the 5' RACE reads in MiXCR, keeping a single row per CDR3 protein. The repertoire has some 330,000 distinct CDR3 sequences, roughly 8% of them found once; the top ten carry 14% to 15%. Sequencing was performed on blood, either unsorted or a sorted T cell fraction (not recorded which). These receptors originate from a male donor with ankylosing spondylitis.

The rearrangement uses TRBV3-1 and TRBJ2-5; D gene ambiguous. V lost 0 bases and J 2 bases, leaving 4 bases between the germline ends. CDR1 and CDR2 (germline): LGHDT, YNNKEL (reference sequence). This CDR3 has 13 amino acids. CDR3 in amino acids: CASSQDRQETQYF. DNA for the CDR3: TGTGCCAGCAGCCAAGATAGGCAAGAGACCCAGTACTTC.

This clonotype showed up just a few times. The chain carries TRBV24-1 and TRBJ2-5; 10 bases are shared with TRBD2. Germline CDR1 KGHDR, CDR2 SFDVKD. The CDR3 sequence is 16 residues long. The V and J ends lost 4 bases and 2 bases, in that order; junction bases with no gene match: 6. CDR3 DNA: TGTGCCACCAGTGAGTCACGGACTAGCGGTCAAGAGACCCAGTACTTC. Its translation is CATSESRTSGQETQYF.

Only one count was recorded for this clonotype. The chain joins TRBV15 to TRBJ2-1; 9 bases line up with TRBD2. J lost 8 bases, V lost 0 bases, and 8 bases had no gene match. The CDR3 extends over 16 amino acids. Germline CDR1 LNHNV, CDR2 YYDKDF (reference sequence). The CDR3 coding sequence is TGTGCCACCAGCAGAGAAGCGGGAGGCGCAGGGCATGAGCAGTTCTTC. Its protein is CATSREAGGAGHEQFF.

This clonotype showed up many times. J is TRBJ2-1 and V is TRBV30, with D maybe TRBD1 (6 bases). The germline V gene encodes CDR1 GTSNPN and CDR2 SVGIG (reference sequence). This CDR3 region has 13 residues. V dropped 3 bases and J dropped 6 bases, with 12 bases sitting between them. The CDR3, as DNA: TGTGCCTGGAGGATCCTAGGGGGCAATGAGCAGTTCTTC. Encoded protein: CAWRILGGNEQFF.

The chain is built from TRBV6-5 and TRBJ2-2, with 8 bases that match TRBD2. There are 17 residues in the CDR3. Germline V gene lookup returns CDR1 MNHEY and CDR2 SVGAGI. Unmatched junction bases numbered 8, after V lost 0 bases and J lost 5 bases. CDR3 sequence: CASSYSALAGFTGELFF. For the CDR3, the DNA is TGTGCCAGCAGTTACTCGGCCTTAGCGGGGTTTACCGGGGAGCTGTTTTTT.

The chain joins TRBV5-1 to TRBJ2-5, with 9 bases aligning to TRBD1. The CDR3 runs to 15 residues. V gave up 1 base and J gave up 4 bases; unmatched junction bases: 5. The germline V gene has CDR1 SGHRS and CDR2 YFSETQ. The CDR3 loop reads CASSLNPTGGETQYF. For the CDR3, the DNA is TGCGCCAGCAGCTTGAATCCGACAGGGGGAGAGACCCAGTACTTC.

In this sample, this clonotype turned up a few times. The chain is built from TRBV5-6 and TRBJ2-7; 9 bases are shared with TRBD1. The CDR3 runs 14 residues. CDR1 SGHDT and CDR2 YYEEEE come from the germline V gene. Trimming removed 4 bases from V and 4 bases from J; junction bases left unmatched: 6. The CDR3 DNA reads TGTGCCAGCAGCCCACAGGGGGCAGAATACGAGCAGTACTTC. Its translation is CASSPQGAEYEQYF.

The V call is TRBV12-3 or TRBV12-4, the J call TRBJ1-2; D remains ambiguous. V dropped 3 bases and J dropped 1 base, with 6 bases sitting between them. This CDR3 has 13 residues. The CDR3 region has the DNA TGTGCCAGCAGTTTGTGGGTTAACTATGGCTACACCTTC. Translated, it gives CASSLWVNYGYTF.

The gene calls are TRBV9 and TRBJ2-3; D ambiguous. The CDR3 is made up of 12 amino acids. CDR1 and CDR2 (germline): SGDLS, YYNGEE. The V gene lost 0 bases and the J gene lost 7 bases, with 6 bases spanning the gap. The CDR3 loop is CASSVAMNTQYF. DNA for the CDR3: TGTGCCAGCAGCGTAGCTATGAATACGCAGTATTTT.

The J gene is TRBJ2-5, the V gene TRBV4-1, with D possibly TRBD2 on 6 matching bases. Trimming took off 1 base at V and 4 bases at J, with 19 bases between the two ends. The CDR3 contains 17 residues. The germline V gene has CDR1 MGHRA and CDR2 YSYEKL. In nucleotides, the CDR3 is TGCGCCAGCAGCCAAGCGGTCCCCGGAGGGCCAGGAGAGACCCAGTACTTC. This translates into CASSQAVPGGPGETQYF.

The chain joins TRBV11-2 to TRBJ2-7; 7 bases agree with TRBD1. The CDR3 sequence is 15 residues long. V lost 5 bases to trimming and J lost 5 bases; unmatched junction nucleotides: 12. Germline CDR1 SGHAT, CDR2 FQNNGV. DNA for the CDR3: TGTGCCAGCAGCCCCCTCGACAGGGCGGTTAACGAGCAGTACTTC. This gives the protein CASSPLDRAVNEQYF. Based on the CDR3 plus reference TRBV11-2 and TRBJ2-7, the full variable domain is EAGVAQSPRYKIIEKRQSVAFWCNPISGHATLYWYQQILGQGPKLLIQFQNNGVVDDSQLPKDRFSAERLKGVDSTLKIQPAKLEDSAVYLCASSPLDRAVNEQYFGPGTRLTVT.

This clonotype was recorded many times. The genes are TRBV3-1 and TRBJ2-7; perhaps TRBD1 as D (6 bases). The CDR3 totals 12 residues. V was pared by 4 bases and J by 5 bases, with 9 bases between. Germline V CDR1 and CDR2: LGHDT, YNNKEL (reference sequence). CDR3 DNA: TGTGCCAGCAGCCCCCACAGGGACGAGCAGTACTTC. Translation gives CASSPHRDEQYF.

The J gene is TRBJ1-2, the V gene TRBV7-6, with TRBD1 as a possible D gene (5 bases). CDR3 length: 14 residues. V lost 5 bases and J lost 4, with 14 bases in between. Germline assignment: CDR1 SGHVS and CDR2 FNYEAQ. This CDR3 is CASSRLGVGYGYTF. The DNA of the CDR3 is TGTGCCAGCAGCCGCCTGGGGGTCGGCTATGGCTACACCTTC.

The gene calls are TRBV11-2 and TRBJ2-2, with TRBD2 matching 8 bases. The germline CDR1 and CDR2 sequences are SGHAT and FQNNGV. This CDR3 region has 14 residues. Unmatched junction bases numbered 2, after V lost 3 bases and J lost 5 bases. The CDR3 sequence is CASSFSGETGELFF. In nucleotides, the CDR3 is TGTGCCAGCAGCTTTAGCGGGGAAACCGGGGAGCTGTTTTTT. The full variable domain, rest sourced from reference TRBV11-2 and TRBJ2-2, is EAGVAQSPRYKIIEKRQSVAFWCNPISGHATLYWYQQILGQGPKLLIQFQNNGVVDDSQLPKDRFSAERLKGVDSTLKIQPAKLEDSAVYLCASSFSGETGELFFGEGSRLTVL.

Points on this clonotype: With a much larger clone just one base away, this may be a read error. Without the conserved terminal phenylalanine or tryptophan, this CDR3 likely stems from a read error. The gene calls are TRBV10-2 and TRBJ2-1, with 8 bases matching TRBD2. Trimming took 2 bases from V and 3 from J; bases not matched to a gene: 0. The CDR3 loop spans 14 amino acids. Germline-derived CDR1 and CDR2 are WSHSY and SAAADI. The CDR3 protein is CASSETSGYNEQFL. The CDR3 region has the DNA TGCGCCAGCAGTGAGACTAGCGGCTACAATGAGCAGTTCTTA.

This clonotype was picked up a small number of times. The CDR3 sequence is CASRVGAVSINEQFF. In DNA form, the CDR3 reads TGTGCCAGCCGCGTGGGGGCAGTTTCTATCAATGAGCAGTTCTTC. The gene calls are TRBV27 and TRBJ2-1; D possibly corresponds to TRBD1 (6 bases). The CDR3 consists of 15 residues. V was shortened by 8 bases and J by 6 bases, with 20 bases between the two germline ends. Germline V gene lookup returns CDR1 MNHEY and CDR2 SMNVEV (reference sequence).

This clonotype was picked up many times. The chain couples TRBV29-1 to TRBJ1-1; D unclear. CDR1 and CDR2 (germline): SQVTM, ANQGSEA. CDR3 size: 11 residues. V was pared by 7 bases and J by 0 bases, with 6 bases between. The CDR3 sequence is CSAALNTEAFF. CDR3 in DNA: TGCAGCGCAGCATTGAACACTGAAGCTTTCTTT.

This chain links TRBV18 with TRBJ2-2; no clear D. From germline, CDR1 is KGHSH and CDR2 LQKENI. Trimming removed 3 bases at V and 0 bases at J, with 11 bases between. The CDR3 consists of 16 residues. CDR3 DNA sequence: TGTGCCAGCTCACCCCGGGCTCCCGCGAACACCGGGGAGCTGTTTTTT. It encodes CASSPRAPANTGELFF.

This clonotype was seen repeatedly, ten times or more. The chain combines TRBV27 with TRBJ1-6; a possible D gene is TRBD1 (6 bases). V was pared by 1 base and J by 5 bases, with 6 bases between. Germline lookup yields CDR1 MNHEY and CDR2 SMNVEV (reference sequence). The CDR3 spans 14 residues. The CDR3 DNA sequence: TGTGCCAGCAGTTTATACAGGGATAATTCACCCCTCCACTTT. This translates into CASSLYRDNSPLHF.

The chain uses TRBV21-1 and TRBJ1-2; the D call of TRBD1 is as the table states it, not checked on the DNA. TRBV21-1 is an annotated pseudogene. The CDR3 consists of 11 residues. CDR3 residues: CASSKGDTYTF. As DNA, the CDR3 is TGTGCCAGCAGCAAAGGGGACACATACACCTTC.

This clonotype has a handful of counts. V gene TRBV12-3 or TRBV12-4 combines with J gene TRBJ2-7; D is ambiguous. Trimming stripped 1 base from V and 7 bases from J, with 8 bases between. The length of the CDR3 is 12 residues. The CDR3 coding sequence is TGTGCCAGCAGTTTAGGGGTGGGGGAGCAGTACTTC. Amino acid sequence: CASSLGVGEQYF.

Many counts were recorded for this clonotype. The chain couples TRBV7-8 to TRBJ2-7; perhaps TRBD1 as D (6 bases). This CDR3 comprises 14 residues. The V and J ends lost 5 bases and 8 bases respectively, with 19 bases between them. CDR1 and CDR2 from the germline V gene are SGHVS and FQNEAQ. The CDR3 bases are TGTGCCAGCAGCCCAATTGGGGGCATCCGCCAGCAGTACTTC. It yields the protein CASSPIGGIRQQYF. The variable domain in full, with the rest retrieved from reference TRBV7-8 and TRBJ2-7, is GAGVSQSPRYKVAKRGQDVALRCDPISGHVSLFWYQQALGQGPEFLTYFQNEAQLDKSGLPSDRFFAERPEGSVSTLKIQRTQQEDSAVYLCASSPIGGIRQQYFGPGTRLTVT.

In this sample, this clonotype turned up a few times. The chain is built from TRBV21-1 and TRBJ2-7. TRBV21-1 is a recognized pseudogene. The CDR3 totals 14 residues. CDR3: CASSKGGGSYEQYF. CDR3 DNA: TGTGCCAGCAGCAAAGGTGGAGGCTCCTACGAGCAGTACTTC.

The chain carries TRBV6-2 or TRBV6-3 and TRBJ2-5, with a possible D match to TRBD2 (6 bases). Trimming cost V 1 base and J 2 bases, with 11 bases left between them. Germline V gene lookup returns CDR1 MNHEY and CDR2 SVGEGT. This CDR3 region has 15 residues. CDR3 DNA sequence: TGTGCCAGCAGTTACTACGGGACTTCACAAGAGACCCAGTACTTC. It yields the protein CASSYYGTSQETQYF.

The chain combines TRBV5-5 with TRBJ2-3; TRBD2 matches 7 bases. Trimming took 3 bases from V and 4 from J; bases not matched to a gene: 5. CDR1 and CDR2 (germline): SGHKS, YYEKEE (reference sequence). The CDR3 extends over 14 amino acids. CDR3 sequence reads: CASSSRTSSDTQYF. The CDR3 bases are TGTGCCAGCAGCTCCCGGACTAGTTCAGATACGCAGTATTTT.

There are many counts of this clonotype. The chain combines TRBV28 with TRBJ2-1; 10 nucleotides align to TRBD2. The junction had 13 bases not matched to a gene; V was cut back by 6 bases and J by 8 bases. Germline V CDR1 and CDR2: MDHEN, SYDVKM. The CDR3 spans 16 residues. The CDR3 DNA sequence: TGTGCCAGCAGGCCGCACGGGACTAGCGTAATCGATGAGCAGTTCTTC. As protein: CASRPHGTSVIDEQFF.